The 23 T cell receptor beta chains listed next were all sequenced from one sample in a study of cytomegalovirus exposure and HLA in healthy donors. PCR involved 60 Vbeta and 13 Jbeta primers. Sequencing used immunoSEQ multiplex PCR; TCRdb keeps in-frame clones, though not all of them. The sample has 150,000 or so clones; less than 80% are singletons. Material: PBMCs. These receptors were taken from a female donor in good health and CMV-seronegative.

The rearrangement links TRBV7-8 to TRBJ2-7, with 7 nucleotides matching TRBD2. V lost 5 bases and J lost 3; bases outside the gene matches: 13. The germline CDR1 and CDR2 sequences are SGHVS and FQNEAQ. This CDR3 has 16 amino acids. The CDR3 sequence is CASSTLGGGSYYEQYF. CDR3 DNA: TGTGCCAGCAGCACACTTGGGGGAGGGTCCTACTACGAGCAGTACTTC.

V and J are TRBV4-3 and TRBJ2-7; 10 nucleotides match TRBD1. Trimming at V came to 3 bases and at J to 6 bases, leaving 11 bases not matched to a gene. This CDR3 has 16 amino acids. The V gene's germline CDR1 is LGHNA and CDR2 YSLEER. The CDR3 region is CASSQGGQGSLSEQYF. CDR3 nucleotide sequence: TGCGCCAGCAGCCAGGGGGGACAGGGGTCCCTCTCCGAGCAGTACTTC.

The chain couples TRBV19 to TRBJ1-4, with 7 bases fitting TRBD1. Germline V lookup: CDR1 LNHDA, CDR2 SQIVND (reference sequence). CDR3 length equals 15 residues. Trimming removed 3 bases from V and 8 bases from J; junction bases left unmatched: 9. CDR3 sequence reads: CASSMSGGQGEKLFF. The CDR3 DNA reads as TGTGCCAGTAGTATGTCAGGGGGACAAGGAGAAAAACTGTTTTTT.

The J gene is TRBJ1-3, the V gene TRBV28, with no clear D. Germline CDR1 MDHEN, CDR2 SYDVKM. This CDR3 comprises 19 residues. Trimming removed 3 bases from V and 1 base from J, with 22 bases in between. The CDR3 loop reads CASSFGPRVKPLSGNTIYF. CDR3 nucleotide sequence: TGTGCCAGCAGTTTCGGTCCACGTGTGAAACCTTTATCTGGAAACACCATATATTTT.

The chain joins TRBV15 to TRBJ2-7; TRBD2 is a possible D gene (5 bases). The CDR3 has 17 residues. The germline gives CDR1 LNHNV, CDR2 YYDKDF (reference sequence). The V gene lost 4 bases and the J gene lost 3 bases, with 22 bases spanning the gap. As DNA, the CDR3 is TGTGCCACCAGCATAAGGAGGACGGGGTCCTACTTCTACGAGCAGTACTTC. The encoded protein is CATSIRRTGSYFYEQYF.

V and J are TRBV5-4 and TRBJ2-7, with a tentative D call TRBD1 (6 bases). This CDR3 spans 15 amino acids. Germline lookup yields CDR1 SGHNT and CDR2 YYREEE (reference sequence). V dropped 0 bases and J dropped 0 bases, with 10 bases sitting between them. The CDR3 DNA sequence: TGTGCCAGCAGCTTGGTCGACAGGAGCTCCTACGAGCAGTACTTC. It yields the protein CASSLVDRSSYEQYF.

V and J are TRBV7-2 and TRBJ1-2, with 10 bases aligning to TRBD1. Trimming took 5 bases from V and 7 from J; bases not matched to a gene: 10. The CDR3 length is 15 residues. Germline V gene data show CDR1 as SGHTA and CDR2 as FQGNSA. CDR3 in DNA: TGTGCCAGCAGCCCTTGGACAGGGGGGGTAGGTGGCTACACCTTC. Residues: CASSPWTGGVGGYTF. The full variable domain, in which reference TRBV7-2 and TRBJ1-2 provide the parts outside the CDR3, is GAGVSQSPSNKVTEKGKDVELRCDPISGHTALYWYRQSLGQGLEFLIYFQGNSAPDKSGLPSDRFSAERTGGSVSTLTIQRTQQEDSAVYLCASSPWTGGVGGYTFGSGTRLTVV.

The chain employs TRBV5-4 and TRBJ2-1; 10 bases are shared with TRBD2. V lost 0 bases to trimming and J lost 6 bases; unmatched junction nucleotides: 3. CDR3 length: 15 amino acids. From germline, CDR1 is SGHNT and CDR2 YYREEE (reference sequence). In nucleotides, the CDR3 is TGTGCCAGCAGCTTGGAGGCTAGCGGGGGCAATGAGCAGTTCTTC. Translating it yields CASSLEASGGNEQFF.

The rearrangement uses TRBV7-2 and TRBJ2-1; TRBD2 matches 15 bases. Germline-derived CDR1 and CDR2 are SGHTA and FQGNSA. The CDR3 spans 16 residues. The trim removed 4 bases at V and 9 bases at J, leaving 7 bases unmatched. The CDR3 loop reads CASSSEGTSGRFEQFF. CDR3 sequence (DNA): TGTGCCAGCAGCTCGGAAGGGACTAGCGGGAGGTTTGAGCAGTTCTTC. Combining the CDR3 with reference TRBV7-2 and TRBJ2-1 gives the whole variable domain GAGVSQSPSNKVTEKGKDVELRCDPISGHTALYWYRQSLGQGLEFLIYFQGNSAPDKSGLPSDRFSAERTGGSVSTLTIQRTQQEDSAVYLCASSSEGTSGRFEQFFGPGTRLTVL.

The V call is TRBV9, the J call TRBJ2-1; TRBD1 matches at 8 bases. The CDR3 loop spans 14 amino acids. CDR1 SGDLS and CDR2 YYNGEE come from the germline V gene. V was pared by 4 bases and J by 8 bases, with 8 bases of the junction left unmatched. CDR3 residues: CASSPRTGLDEQFF. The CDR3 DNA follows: TGTGCCAGCAGCCCCCGGACAGGGTTGGATGAGCAGTTCTTC.

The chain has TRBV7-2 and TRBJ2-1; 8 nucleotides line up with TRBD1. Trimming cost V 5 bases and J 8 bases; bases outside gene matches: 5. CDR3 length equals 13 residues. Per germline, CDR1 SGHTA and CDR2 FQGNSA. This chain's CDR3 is CASSARGLDEQFF. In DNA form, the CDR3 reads TGTGCCAGCAGCGCCAGGGGGCTGGATGAGCAGTTCTTC.

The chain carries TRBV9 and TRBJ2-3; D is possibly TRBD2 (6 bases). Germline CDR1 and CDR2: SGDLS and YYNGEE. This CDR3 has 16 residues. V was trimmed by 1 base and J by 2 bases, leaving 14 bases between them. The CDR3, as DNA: TGTGCCAGCAGCGTATCTCCAGCGGGCGTCACAGATACGCAGTATTTT. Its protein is CASSVSPAGVTDTQYF.

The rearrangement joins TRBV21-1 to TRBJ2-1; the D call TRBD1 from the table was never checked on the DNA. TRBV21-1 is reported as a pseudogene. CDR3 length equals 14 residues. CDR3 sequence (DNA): TGTGCCAGCAGCAAAGAAGGGGCAGTCGATGAGCAGTTCTTC. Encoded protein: CASSKEGAVDEQFF.

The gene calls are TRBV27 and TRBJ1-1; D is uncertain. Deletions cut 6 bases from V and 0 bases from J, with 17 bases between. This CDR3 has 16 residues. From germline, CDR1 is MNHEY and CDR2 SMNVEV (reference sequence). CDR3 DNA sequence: TGTGCCAGCAGCCCGAGGGTAGGCAGTATGAACACTGAAGCTTTCTTT. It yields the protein CASSPRVGSMNTEAFF.

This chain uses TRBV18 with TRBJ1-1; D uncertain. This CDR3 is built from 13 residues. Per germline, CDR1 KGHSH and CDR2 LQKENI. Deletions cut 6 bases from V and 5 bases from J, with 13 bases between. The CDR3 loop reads CASSPIKRTEAFF. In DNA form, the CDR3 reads TGTGCCAGCTCCCCCATAAAACGGACTGAAGCTTTCTTT.

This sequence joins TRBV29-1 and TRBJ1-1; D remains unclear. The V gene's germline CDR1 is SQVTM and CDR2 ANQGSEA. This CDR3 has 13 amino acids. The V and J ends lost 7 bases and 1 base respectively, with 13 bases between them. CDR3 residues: CSGRVAANTEAFF. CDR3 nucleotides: TGCAGCGGGAGGGTCGCCGCGAACACTGAAGCTTTCTTT.

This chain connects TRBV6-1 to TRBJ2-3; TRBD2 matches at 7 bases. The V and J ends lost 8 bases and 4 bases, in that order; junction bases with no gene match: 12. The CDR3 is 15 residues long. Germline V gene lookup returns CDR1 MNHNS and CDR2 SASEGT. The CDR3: CASARGGTGSDTQYF. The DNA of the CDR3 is TGTGCCAGCGCTCGCGGGGGAACCGGATCAGATACGCAGTATTTT.

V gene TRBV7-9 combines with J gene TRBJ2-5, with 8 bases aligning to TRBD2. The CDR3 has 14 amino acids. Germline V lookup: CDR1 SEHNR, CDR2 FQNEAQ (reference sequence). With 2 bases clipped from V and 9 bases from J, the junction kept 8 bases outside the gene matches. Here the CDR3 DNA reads TGTGCCAGCAGCTTATTATCGGGGGGGGGAGCCCAGTACTTC. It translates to CASSLLSGGGAQYF.

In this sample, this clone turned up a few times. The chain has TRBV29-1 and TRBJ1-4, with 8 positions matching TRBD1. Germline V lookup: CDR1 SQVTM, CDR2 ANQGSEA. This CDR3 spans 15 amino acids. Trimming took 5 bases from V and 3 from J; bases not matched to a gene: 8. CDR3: CSVFHQGAANEKLFF. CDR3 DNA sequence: TGCAGCGTTTTTCATCAGGGGGCGGCTAATGAAAAACTGTTTTTT.

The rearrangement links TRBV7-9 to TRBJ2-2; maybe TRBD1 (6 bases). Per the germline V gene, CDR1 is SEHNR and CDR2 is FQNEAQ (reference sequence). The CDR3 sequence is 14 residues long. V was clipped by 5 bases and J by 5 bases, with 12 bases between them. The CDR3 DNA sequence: TGTGCCAGCAGCGAGCGACAGGATACCGGGGAGCTGTTTTTT. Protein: CASSERQDTGELFF.

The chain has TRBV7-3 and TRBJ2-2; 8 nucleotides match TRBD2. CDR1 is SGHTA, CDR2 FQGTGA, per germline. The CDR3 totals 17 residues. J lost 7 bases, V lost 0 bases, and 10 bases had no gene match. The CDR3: CASSLTYTAGERGELFF. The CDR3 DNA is TGTGCCAGCAGCTTAACGTATACAGCGGGGGAGCGCGGGGAGCTGTTTTTT.

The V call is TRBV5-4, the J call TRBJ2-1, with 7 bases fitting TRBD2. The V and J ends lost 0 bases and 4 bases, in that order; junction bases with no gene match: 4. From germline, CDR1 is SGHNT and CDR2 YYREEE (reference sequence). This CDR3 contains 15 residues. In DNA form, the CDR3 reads TGTGCCAGCAGCTTGGGACTAGCAAGTTACAATGAGCAGTTCTTC. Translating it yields CASSLGLASYNEQFF.

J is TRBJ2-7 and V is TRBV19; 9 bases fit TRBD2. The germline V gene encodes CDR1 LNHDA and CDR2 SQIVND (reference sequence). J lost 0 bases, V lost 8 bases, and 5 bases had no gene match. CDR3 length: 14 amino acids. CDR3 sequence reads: CASGVAGVSYEQYF. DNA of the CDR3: TGTGCCAGTGGCGTAGCGGGAGTCTCCTACGAGCAGTACTTC.